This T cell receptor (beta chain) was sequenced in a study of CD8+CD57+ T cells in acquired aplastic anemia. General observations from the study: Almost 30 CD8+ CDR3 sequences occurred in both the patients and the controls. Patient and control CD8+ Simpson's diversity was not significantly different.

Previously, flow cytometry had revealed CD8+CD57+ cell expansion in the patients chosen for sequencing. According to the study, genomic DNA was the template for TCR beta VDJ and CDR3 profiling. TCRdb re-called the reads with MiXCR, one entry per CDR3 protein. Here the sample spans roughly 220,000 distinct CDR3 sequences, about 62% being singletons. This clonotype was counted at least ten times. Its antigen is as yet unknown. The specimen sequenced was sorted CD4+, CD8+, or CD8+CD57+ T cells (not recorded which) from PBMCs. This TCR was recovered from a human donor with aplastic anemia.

The CDR3 sequence is CASSMTGTPYEQYF. The CDR3 DNA sequence: TGTGCCAGTAGTATGACAGGTACCCCCTACGAGCAGTACTTC. The rearrangement uses TRBV19 and TRBJ2-7, with a weak D call TRBD1 (6 bases). Germline CDR1 and CDR2: LNHDA and SQIVND (reference sequence). V was trimmed by 3 bases and J by 2 bases, leaving 11 bases between them. This CDR3 region has 14 residues.